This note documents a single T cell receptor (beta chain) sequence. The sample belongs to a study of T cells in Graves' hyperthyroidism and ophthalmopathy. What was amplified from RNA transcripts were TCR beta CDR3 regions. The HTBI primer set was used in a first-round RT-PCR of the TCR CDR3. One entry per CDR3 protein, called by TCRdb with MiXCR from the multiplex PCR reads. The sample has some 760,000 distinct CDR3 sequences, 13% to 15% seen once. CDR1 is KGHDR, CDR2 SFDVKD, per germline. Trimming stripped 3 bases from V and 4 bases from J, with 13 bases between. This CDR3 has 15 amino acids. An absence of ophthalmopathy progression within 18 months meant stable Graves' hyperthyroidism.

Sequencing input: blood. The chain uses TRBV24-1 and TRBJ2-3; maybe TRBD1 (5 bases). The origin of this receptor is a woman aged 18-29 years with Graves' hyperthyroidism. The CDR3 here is CATSDASTAPDTQYF. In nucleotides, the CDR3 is TGTGCCACCAGTGATGCTTCGACAGCTCCAGATACGCAGTATTTT.